This T cell receptor (beta chain) was observed in a study of blood T cell repertoires in COVID-19. Whole-study context: Sources were T cells, B-cell-depleted T cells, or PBMCs; the material itself was cDNA or gDNA.

The CDR3 has 13 amino acids. Germline lookup yields CDR1 MNHEY and CDR2 SVGAGI. J was trimmed by 8 bases and V by 7 bases; bases with no gene match: 10. TCRdb keeps only in-frame clones here, not all; method: immunoSEQ multiplex PCR. Of about 270,000 clones detected, 85% appear once; the ten largest clones hold approximately 8.6%. The sample holds a few counts of this clone. Everyone who took part was roughly 18 to 100 years old, and they came from roughly 25 US areas. The sample consisted of PBMCs or T cells enriched from blood (not recorded which). The sequence was obtained from a woman aged 45 to 65 with acute COVID-19. The chain recombines TRBV6-5 with TRBJ1-2, with 7 bases that match TRBD1. The CDR3 nucleotides are TGTGCCAGCACTCGAGGGACAGCTGGGGGCTACACCTTC. Translation: CASTRGTAGGYTF.